The 26 T cell receptor beta chains listed next were all sequenced from one sample in a study of control samples from healthy donors and cancer patients. TCRdb's table, derived via immunoSEQ multiplex PCR, lists solely in-frame clones and lacks some. The table includes over 150,000 clones, more than 90% detected once. Sample: blood. Receptors were obtained from a man aged 25-40 years in good health.

This chain joins TRBV7-2 and TRBJ1-3, with D perhaps TRBD1 (5 bases). The germline V gene has CDR1 SGHTA and CDR2 FQGNSA. Trimming left V 6 bases short and J 0 bases short, with 18 bases between. The CDR3 has 17 residues. The CDR3: CASSPMRGNYSGNTIYF. The CDR3 DNA follows: TGTGCCAGCAGTCCCATGAGGGGAAATTACTCTGGAAACACCATATATTTT. The variable domain in full, completed from reference TRBV7-2 and TRBJ1-3, reads GAGVSQSPSNKVTEKGKDVELRCDPISGHTALYWYRQSLGQGLEFLIYFQGNSAPDKSGLPSDRFSAERTGGSVSTLTIQRTQQEDSAVYLCASSPMRGNYSGNTIYFGEGSWLTVV.

The chain has TRBV7-2 and TRBJ2-3; TRBD2 agrees at 9 bases. Trimming removed 2 bases from V and 8 bases from J; junction bases left unmatched: 11. CDR3 size: 16 residues. The germline CDR1 and CDR2 sequences are SGHTA and FQGNSA. CDR3 in DNA: TGTGCCAGCAGCTTAAAGGGGGCTAGCGGGGCTGTTACGCAGTATTTT. Its translation is CASSLKGASGAVTQYF.

V gene TRBV19 combines with J gene TRBJ2-1, with 8 bases identical to TRBD1. The germline CDR1 and CDR2 sequences are LNHDA and SQIVND (reference sequence). Trimming removed 4 bases from V and 10 bases from J; junction bases left unmatched: 9. This CDR3 is built from 14 residues. This CDR3 is CASSRLGGQAEQFF. The DNA for the CDR3 is TGTGCCAGTAGTAGGCTTGGGGGACAGGCGGAGCAGTTCTTC. The entire variable domain, with the rest obtained from reference TRBV19 and TRBJ2-1, is as follows: DGGITQSPKYLFRKEGQNVTLSCEQNLNHDAMYWYRQDPGQGLRLIYYSQIVNDFQKGDIAEGYSVSREKKESFPLTVTSAQKNPTAFYLCASSRLGGQAEQFFGPGTRLTVL.

The chain uses TRBV5-1 and TRBJ2-6, with D unresolved. CDR1 SGHRS and CDR2 YFSETQ come from the germline V gene. CDR3 size: 17 residues. V was cut by 4 bases and J by 1 base, with 15 bases left in between. The CDR3 here is CASSPGTRRSGANVLTF. The CDR3, as DNA: TGCGCCAGCAGCCCAGGAACAAGACGGTCTGGGGCCAACGTCCTGACTTTC.

This sequence joins TRBV2 and TRBJ1-1; D unclear. CDR1 and CDR2 (germline): SNHLY, FYNNEI. The CDR3 is made up of 12 amino acids. V lost 3 bases to trimming and J lost 6 bases, with 8 bases between them. The CDR3 loop reads CASSDDKAEAFF. For the CDR3, the DNA is TGTGCCAGCAGTGATGATAAAGCTGAAGCTTTCTTT.

This chain links TRBV19 with TRBJ2-2; no reliable D call. Germline V lookup: CDR1 LNHDA, CDR2 SQIVND (reference sequence). CDR3 size: 13 residues. With 0 bases removed from V and 13 bases from J, the gap between germline ends came to 12 bases. The DNA of the CDR3 is TGTGCCAGTAGTATAGAGGAGAGGTCCGTGCTGTTTTTT. Residues: CASSIEERSVLFF.

The J gene is TRBJ2-5, the V gene TRBV2; TRBD1 is a possible D gene (6 bases). The CDR3 loop spans 14 amino acids. From germline, CDR1 is SNHLY and CDR2 FYNNEI. V lost 6 bases, J lost 2 bases, and 13 bases lay in between. In DNA, the CDR3 is TGTGCCAGCAGCCGGGACATCCTACAAGAGACCCAGTACTTC. As protein: CASSRDILQETQYF.

The V call is TRBV6-2 or TRBV6-3, the J call TRBJ1-2; a possible D gene is TRBD1 (5 bases). The V and J ends lost 7 bases and 7 bases respectively, with 16 bases between them. This CDR3 is 13 amino acids long. Germline CDR1 and CDR2: MNHEY and SVGEGT. The CDR3 spells CASTPRGVTGYTF. The CDR3 DNA sequence: TGTGCCAGCACCCCACGAGGGGTGACTGGCTACACCTTC.

The chain employs TRBV7-9 and TRBJ2-7; possible D gene TRBD2, 6 bases. CDR1 and CDR2 from the germline V gene are SEHNR and FQNEAQ (reference sequence). Between the trimmed V and J ends, which lost 7 bases and 6 bases, there was a span of 13 bases. The CDR3 extends over 12 amino acids. This CDR3 reads CASTVTGVEQYF. The DNA of the CDR3 is TGTGCCAGCACCGTAACGGGGGTCGAGCAGTACTTC.

In regard to this clone: The sample has other DNA sequences that encode this CDR3 too. The V call is TRBV27, the J call TRBJ1-5; a possible D gene is TRBD1 (5 bases). V was cut by 5 bases and J by 1 base, with 9 bases left in between. Germline loops: CDR1 MNHEY, CDR2 SMNVEV (reference sequence). The length of the CDR3 is 14 residues. The chain's CDR3 is CASSPRGSNQPQHF. The DNA for the CDR3 is TGTGCCAGCAGTCCGAGGGGAAGCAATCAGCCCCAGCATTTT.

The chain recombines TRBV3-1 (or the pseudogene TRBV3-2) with TRBJ2-7; D is perhaps TRBD1 or TRBD2 (5 bases each). This CDR3 has 14 amino acids. Germline values: CDR1 LGHDT, CDR2 YNNKEL (reference sequence). V lost 5 bases and J 2 bases, leaving 13 bases between the germline ends. The CDR3 spells CASSRTGTTYEQYF. The CDR3 DNA follows: TGTGCCAGCAGCAGAACCGGGACCACCTACGAGCAGTACTTC.

The V call is TRBV6-4, the J call TRBJ2-3; D perhaps matches TRBD2 (7 bases). This CDR3 contains 15 residues. Between the trimmed V and J ends, which lost 6 bases and 0 bases, there was a span of 13 bases. The germline gives CDR1 MRHNA, CDR2 SNTAGT. Here the CDR3 reads CASSAWGGSTDTQYF. CDR3 DNA sequence: TGTGCCAGCAGCGCCTGGGGGGGCAGCACAGATACGCAGTATTTT.

This clone was observed once. V is TRBV4-1 and J is TRBJ2-2; maybe TRBD1 (5 bases). The ends were cut back, 0 bases at V and 4 bases at J, with 18 bases in the middle. Germline V gene data show CDR1 as MGHRA and CDR2 as YSYEKL. This CDR3 is 18 amino acids long. The CDR3 coding sequence is TGCGCCAGCAGCCAAGAAATGGGCCAGCAGGGATCCACCGGGGAGCTGTTTTTT. It codes for CASSQEMGQQGSTGELFF.

The V and J genes are TRBV12-3 or TRBV12-4 and TRBJ2-7; D gene unclear. V shed 2 bases and J shed 5 bases, with 10 bases lying between them. The CDR3 has 13 amino acids. The CDR3 region is CASSLQATNEQYF. The DNA for the CDR3 is TGTGCCAGCAGTTTACAAGCGACAAACGAGCAGTACTTC.

The V and J genes are TRBV6-1 and TRBJ2-4; the D call may be TRBD1 or TRBD2 (6 bases each). Trimming cost V 1 base and J 2 bases, with 18 bases left between them. Germline V CDR1 and CDR2: MNHNS, SASEGT. CDR3 length: 18 amino acids. Written as DNA, the CDR3 is TGTGCCAGCAGTGAAGAGGGGGGTATGTGGGTCTCCAAAAACATTCAGTACTTC. The encoded protein is CASSEEGGMWVSKNIQYF.

V is TRBV11-2 and J is TRBJ1-1; TRBD1 matches at 7 bases. The germline V gene has CDR1 SGHAT and CDR2 FQNNGV. V gave up 5 bases and J gave up 1 base; unmatched junction bases: 7. CDR3 length equals 15 residues. This CDR3 reads CASSPRQGKNTEAFF. CDR3 DNA sequence: TGTGCCAGCAGCCCGAGACAGGGAAAGAACACTGAAGCTTTCTTT.

J is TRBJ1-4 and V is TRBV6-5; D is perhaps TRBD1 (5 bases). Per the germline V gene, CDR1 is MNHEY and CDR2 is SVGAGI. The CDR3 length is 16 residues. The V and J ends lost 4 bases and 6 bases respectively, with 18 bases between them. The CDR3 nucleotides are TGTGCCAGCAGTTCCCTATCGGGGGGGGTTTATGAAAAACTGTTTTTT. Translated: CASSSLSGGVYEKLFF.

The genes are TRBV19 and TRBJ1-5; 8 positions match TRBD1. The CDR3 is 17 amino acids. The germline CDR1 and CDR2 sequences are LNHDA and SQIVND (reference sequence). The J segment lost 0 bases and the V segment lost 3 bases, leaving 7 bases of the junction unmatched. The CDR3 here is CASSMRPQGVSNQPQHF. The CDR3 DNA follows: TGTGCCAGTAGTATGAGGCCACAGGGGGTTAGCAATCAGCCCCAGCATTTT. The full variable domain, completed using reference TRBV19 and TRBJ1-5, is DGGITQSPKYLFRKEGQNVTLSCEQNLNHDAMYWYRQDPGQGLRLIYYSQIVNDFQKGDIAEGYSVSREKKESFPLTVTSAQKNPTAFYLCASSMRPQGVSNQPQHFGDGTRLSIL.

For the CDR3, the DNA is TGTGCCAGCTCAACTAGCGATGAGCAGTTCTTC. Protein: CASSTSDEQFF. The rearrangement links TRBV11-2 to TRBJ2-1; 7 bases align to TRBD2. With V trimmed by 8 bases and J by 8 bases, 3 bases remained unmatched. The CDR3 contains 11 residues. CDR1 is SGHAT and CDR2 is FQNNGV in the germline V gene.

This chain connects TRBV7-4 to TRBJ2-4; no firm D call. Germline values: CDR1 SGHVT, CDR2 SQSDAQ. This CDR3 comprises 15 residues. V lost 5 bases, J lost 0 bases, and 11 bases lay in between. The CDR3 spells CASSLDRLAKNIQYF. DNA of the CDR3: TGTGCCAGCAGCCTGGACCGTTTAGCCAAAAACATTCAGTACTTC.

The chain has TRBV6-5 and TRBJ2-7; D unclear. This CDR3 spans 12 amino acids. V lost 6 bases and J 2 bases, leaving 8 bases between the germline ends. Germline V lookup: CDR1 MNHEY, CDR2 SVGAGI. The CDR3 sequence is CASSSAAYEQYF. CDR3 nucleotides: TGTGCCAGCAGCTCTGCCGCCTACGAGCAGTACTTC.

The chain carries TRBV19 and TRBJ2-2; 7 positions match TRBD1. This CDR3 comprises 15 residues. Germline assignment: CDR1 LNHDA and CDR2 SQIVND (reference sequence). J gave up 6 bases and V 5 bases, and 9 bases lay outside the gene matches. The CDR3 DNA reads as TGTGCCAGTAGTGCGAGAACAGGGGTACCCGGGGAGCTGTTTTTT. Its translation is CASSARTGVPGELFF.

There are a few counts of this clone. The chain has TRBV14 and TRBJ1-3, with D tentatively TRBD1 (5 bases). The ends were cut back, 1 base at V and 12 bases at J, with 19 bases in the middle. CDR1 is SGHDN, CDR2 FVKESK, per germline. The CDR3 has 15 residues. The CDR3: CASSQVGAGGYDIYF. The CDR3 DNA reads TGTGCCAGCAGCCAAGTTGGGGCCGGCGGTTATGACATATATTTT.

The chain has TRBV6-5 and TRBJ1-4; no definite D call. Germline lookup yields CDR1 MNHEY and CDR2 SVGAGI. This CDR3 region has 15 residues. The V gene lost 5 bases and the J gene lost 8 bases, with 18 bases spanning the gap. In nucleotides, the CDR3 is TGTGCCAGCAGTCCAACGGGGAGGGTAGGGGAAAAACTGTTTTTT. Translating it yields CASSPTGRVGEKLFF.

A word on this clone: Other nucleotide sequences in the sample specify the same CDR3. The chain has TRBV27 and TRBJ2-7, with D possibly TRBD2 on 6 matching bases. The CDR3 is 15 residues long. Germline V gives CDR1 MNHEY, CDR2 SMNVEV (reference sequence). The ends were cut back, 2 bases at V and 4 bases at J, with 15 bases in the middle. CDR3 protein: CASSLGGTSFYEQYF. CDR3 nucleotide sequence: TGTGCCAGCAGTTTAGGGGGGACGTCGTTTTACGAGCAGTACTTC.

The chain is built from TRBV6-2 or TRBV6-3 and TRBJ2-7; 13 bases map to TRBD2. With V trimmed by 6 bases and J by 2 bases, 4 bases remained unmatched. Germline V CDR1 and CDR2: MNHEY, SVGEGT. The CDR3 is made up of 15 amino acids. CDR3 DNA sequence: TGTGCCAGCAGCCTGACTAGCGGGAGGACCTACGAGCAGTACTTC. Residues: CASSLTSGRTYEQYF.